These T cell receptor beta chains were read from a single sample in a study of CXCR3-negative and CXCR3-positive naive CD8 T cells. TCRdb reprocessed the 5' RACE reads and reports one entry per CDR3 protein, with no DNA. The specimen's table records about 38,000 distinct CDR3 sequences. The sequenced sample was memory CD8+ T cells from blood. All receptors derive from a human donor in good health. Some clones in this sample may be carry-over from other donors' samples. Each CDR3 is given with its conserved first and last residue. Size is omitted from some rows. Given values are once, few, many or a class for expanded clones.

size,J,V,CDR3
-,TRBJ1-1,TRBV4-2,CASSLGRGGGTEAFF
-,TRBJ2-1,TRBV7-9,CASSFAGLAYNEQFF
-,TRBJ1-1,TRBV10-3,CAISESWEAFF
medium-sized,TRBJ2-1,TRBV4-3,CASSQVSGQGGNEQFF
-,TRBJ1-5,TRBV11-2,CASSLVGGSAQHF
-,TRBJ2-7,TRBV12-3/TRBV12-4,CASSLRPDEQYF
-,TRBJ2-1,TRBV29-1,CSVEEGEVSNEQFF
-,TRBJ1-5,TRBV4-1,CASSDGQWLQPQHF
-,TRBJ2-7,TRBV6-5,CASSYRDFPIQQYF
-,TRBJ1-4,TRBV29-1,CSVEAGRGGGNEKLFF
-,TRBJ2-1,TRBV29-1,CSVSGGGRAFYNEQFF
-,TRBJ2-1,TRBV4-1,CASSQADNEQFF
-,TRBJ2-7,TRBV9,CASSVDADPLYEQYF
-,TRBJ2-1,TRBV5-6,CASSYRTSGRNEQFF
-,TRBJ2-7,TRBV6-5,CASSYSNRGAPYEQYF
-,TRBJ2-7,TRBV28,CASSRTGVEQYF
-,TRBJ1-1,TRBV4-1,CASSWTNGEAFF
-,TRBJ1-2,TRBV29-1,CSAGTNYGYTF
-,TRBJ2-7,TRBV9,CASSDRDRGLTGEQYF
-,TRBJ2-7,TRBV19,CASSGGSYEQYF
-,TRBJ1-3,TRBV7-8,CASSPPIDRVSGNTIYF
-,TRBJ2-6,TRBV7-2,CASSLGTSFSGANVLTF
-,TRBJ2-2,TRBV29-1,CSASRAQTGELFF
-,TRBJ1-2,TRBV20-1,CSARVNFKTGYYGYTF
-,TRBJ2-7,TRBV4-3,CASSQDSGISYEQYF
-,TRBJ1-1,TRBV29-1,CSVGDEGTEAFF
-,TRBJ2-1,TRBV11-3,CASSLAAGAYNEQFF
-,TRBJ2-5,TRBV7-3,CASSPSMGGQETQYF
-,TRBJ1-1,TRBV6-1,CASDLVGGTANTEAFF
-,TRBJ2-5,TRBV29-1,CSVEGQPEQETQYF
-,TRBJ2-3,TRBV28,CASSFHPLLASGIGDTQYF
-,TRBJ2-7,TRBV29-1,CSVGYRVEQYF
-,TRBJ2-6,TRBV18,CASSPRRTGANVLTF
-,TRBJ1-1,TRBV5-5,CASSSPMNTEAFF
-,TRBJ2-5,TRBV7-9,CASWTARTETQYF
-,TRBJ2-7,TRBV28,CASTERADYEQYF
-,TRBJ1-4,TRBV7-9,CASSFSLIQTTNEKLFF
-,TRBJ2-5,TRBV3-1,CASRPRQGLQETQYF
-,TRBJ2-2,TRBV19,CASSIVAGGTAGELFF
-,TRBJ2-1,TRBV27,CASSLYRGGEQFF
-,TRBJ1-2,TRBV7-9,CASSLVGRDGYGYTF
-,TRBJ2-7,TRBV7-8,CASSSAGTGAYEQYF
-,TRBJ1-4,TRBV30,CAWSVRGLDHEKLFF
-,TRBJ2-1,TRBV9,CASSLAGGHNEQFF
-,TRBJ2-1,TRBV7-9,CASSLGSSGRTNEQFF
-,TRBJ2-2,TRBV6-6,CASSYSMTSGRAGELFF
-,TRBJ2-3,TRBV9,CASSVGTGVRTDTQYF
-,TRBJ2-7,TRBV12-3/TRBV12-4,CASSSVPNSYEQYF
-,TRBJ1-4,TRBV29-1,CSVEIDEKLFF
-,TRBJ1-1,TRBV7-8,CASSLGTGANTEAFF
-,TRBJ2-1,TRBV27,CASSLDGGASDEQFF
-,TRBJ2-1,TRBV29-1,CSVVGSTYNEQFF
-,TRBJ1-1,TRBV6-2/TRBV6-3,CASSYSGGTEAFF
-,TRBJ2-1,TRBV2,CASSGGQGRVYEQFF
-,TRBJ1-6,TRBV2,CASRRNSPLHF
-,TRBJ2-7,TRBV27,CASSLRGSYEQYF
-,TRBJ2-2,TRBV7-6,CASSPFTGELFF